Sequencing of this TCR beta chain was carried out in a study of control samples from healthy donors and cancer patients (TCRdb year 2020). In the case of this clone: This receptor's antigen is unknown. Base quality data are lacking; no much larger clone is found one base away.

V is trimmed back by 4 bases and J by 4 bases, and the junction contains 9 bases that no gene match accounts for. The CDR3 holds 15 amino acids from the cysteine to the phenylalanine. Only the CDR3 region is kept as DNA, spanning 45 bases read in frame from base 1. As encoded in the germline V gene (reference sequence), CDR1 is LNHDA while CDR2 is SQIVND. The library was generated by the immunoSEQ multiplex PCR assay. Imported from immuneACCESS, the table was reduced by TCRdb to in-frame sequences with V and J called. These copies leave out some clones; in studies compared against another copy, an unresolved V gene accounts for under half, and the cause of the remainder is not known. Recorded for this sample are about 150,000 clones; roughly 94% of them occurred a single time. Clones ranked in the top ten supply 5.7% of the sample.

Sequencing was done on a sample of blood. This TCR was sampled from a man aged 40-49 years in good health. The chain is assembled from TRBV19 and TRBJ2-7; TRBD1 agrees with 8 junctional bases. The CDR3 protein is CASSTPGTGGYEQYF. The DNA sequence is as follows: TGTGCCAGTAGTACCCCCGGGACAGGTGGGTACGAGCAGTACTTC. Extended through the reference TRBV19 and TRBJ2-7 proteins, this CDR3 yields the full variable domain: DGGITQSPKYLFRKEGQNVTLSCEQNLNHDAMYWYRQDPGQGLRLIYYSQIVNDFQKGDIAEGYSVSREKKESFPLTVTSAQKNPTAFYLCASSTPGTGGYEQYFGPGTRLTVT.